This TCR beta chain was recovered during a study of beta chain features in type 1 diabetes. Study in general: The number of sorted cells examined across all samples was around 98 million. Whole-study findings and limits: For patients, the naive, central memory and Treg TCRB repertoires appeared more alike than for healthy donors. Sequencing used cDNA, and cells with high TCR expression could therefore be over-represented.

This clone was found a few times. Its cognate antigen is unknown. cDNA synthesis used the whole RNA isolate, giving expressed TCRB sequences. Here immunoSEQ multiplex PCR was the method, and the copy in TCRdb shows in-frame clones only, minus some. The sample comprises about half a million clones, 30% of which are singletons, and 0.05% to 0.07% rests with the top ten. A sort by CD45RO/CCR7/CD25/CD127/CD95/CD27 yielded CD4+ naive, central memory, regulatory and stem cell-like memory cells. The receptor was isolated from a man between 18 and 35 years old in good health. The sequenced sample consisted of naive CD4+ T cells from blood.

CDR3 DNA: TGCAGCGTTGAAGTAGTAGGTGGCTATGGCTACACCTTC. The encoded protein is CSVEVVGGYGYTF. The genes are TRBV29-1 and TRBJ1-2, with D unclear. Trimming removed 1 base from V and 4 bases from J, with 10 bases in between. Germline CDR1 is SQVTM and CDR2 is ANQGSEA. CDR3 size: 13 residues.